The present T cell receptor beta chain was sequenced within a study of Graves' ophthalmopathy and Graves' hyperthyroidism. About the study: Prior to any treatment, peripheral blood was collected at the time of initial diagnosis.

With 3 bases clipped from V and 8 bases from J, the junction kept 8 bases outside the gene matches. Germline V gene sequence: CDR1 DFQATT, CDR2 SNEGSKA (reference sequence). The CDR3 runs to 13 residues. Amplification of TCR beta CDR3 regions used RNA transcripts. RT-PCR with HTBI primers came first, then second-round multiplex PCR. TCRdb re-called the multiplex PCR reads with MiXCR, one entry per CDR3 protein. The sample carries about 480,000 distinct CDR3 sequences, approximately 15% recorded once. This chain connects TRBV20-1 to TRBJ1-2; the match to TRBD1 covers 8 bases. This TCR was recovered from a woman in her twenties or thirties with Graves' ophthalmopathy. The sequencing input was blood. The CDR3 DNA sequence: TGCAGTGCTAGCGGGCAGGGGGCAGGAGGCTACACCTTC. Its protein is CSASGQGAGGYTF.